What follows are 27 T cell receptor beta chains derived from one specimen sequenced in a study of cytomegalovirus exposure and HLA in healthy donors. The PCR ran on 60 Vbeta and 13 Jbeta primers. Sequencing was performed with immunoSEQ multiplex PCR; in TCRdb, only in-frame clones are kept and a portion is missing. Its listing shows more than 50,000 clones. Sequencing was performed on PBMCs. The receptors stem from a man between 18 and 35 years old in good health and CMV-seropositive.

This chain links TRBV27 with TRBJ1-2; perhaps TRBD1 as D (5 bases). The V end was cut by 5 bases, the J end by 4 bases, with 8 bases between. Per the germline V gene, CDR1 is MNHEY and CDR2 is SMNVEV (reference sequence). The CDR3 loop spans 12 amino acids. CDR3 protein: CASSPQGYGYTF. CDR3 in DNA: TGTGCCAGCAGTCCCCAGGGCTATGGCTACACCTTC.

This chain joins TRBV5-1 and TRBJ1-5; D call uncertain. The germline V gene has CDR1 SGHRS and CDR2 YFSETQ. The CDR3 spans 16 residues. V shed 0 bases and J shed 3 bases, with 13 bases lying between them. CDR3 region: CASSLEGVELNQPQHF. For the CDR3, the DNA is TGCGCCAGCAGCTTGGAAGGAGTCGAACTCAATCAGCCCCAGCATTTT.

J is TRBJ2-1 and V is TRBV7-9; possibly TRBD2 for D (5 bases). Germline-derived CDR1 and CDR2 are SEHNR and FQNEAQ (reference sequence). The CDR3 contains 15 residues. V dropped 2 bases and J dropped 8 bases, with 16 bases sitting between them. The CDR3 spells CASSLTSGPQDEQFF. CDR3 in DNA: TGTGCCAGCAGCTTAACAAGCGGACCCCAGGATGAGCAGTTCTTC.

The V gene is TRBV29-1, the J gene TRBJ2-7; 10 bases align to TRBD2. V trimming: 3 bases; J trimming: 0 bases; junction bases outside the gene matches: 11. CDR3 size: 17 residues. Per germline, CDR1 SQVTM and CDR2 ANQGSEA. DNA for the CDR3: TGCAGCGTTGAGCAGCGTCTAGCGGGAGAGGGCTCCTACGAGCAGTACTTC. This codes for CSVEQRLAGEGSYEQYF.

Frequency places this clone as medium-sized. The genes are TRBV6-1 and TRBJ1-4; 7 bases fit TRBD1. The length of the CDR3 is 13 residues. The germline gives CDR1 MNHNS, CDR2 SASEGT. The ends lost 6 bases at V and 10 bases at J; junction bases unmatched: 8. CDR3 bases: TGTGCCAGCAGAGACAGGGAAAGGGTAAAACTGTTTTTT. It translates to CASRDRERVKLFF.

The CDR3, as DNA: TGTGCCAGCAGACGGGACAGGGTGTTTACTGAAGCTTTCTTT. It translates to CASRRDRVFTEAFF. The chain couples TRBV27 to TRBJ1-1, with 9 bases fitting TRBD1. V trimming: 6 bases; J trimming: 5 bases; junction bases outside the gene matches: 7. The CDR3 spans 14 residues. Germline-derived CDR1 and CDR2 are MNHEY and SMNVEV (reference sequence).

This chain uses TRBV10-1 with TRBJ2-7, with 8 nucleotides matching TRBD2. Per germline, CDR1 WNHNN and CDR2 SYGVQD (reference sequence). With 2 bases clipped from V and 0 bases from J, the junction kept 15 bases outside the gene matches. This CDR3 has 19 amino acids. The CDR3 sequence: CASSETRKHTSGLSYEQYF. The CDR3 DNA sequence: TGCGCCAGCAGTGAGACCCGGAAACACACTAGCGGCCTCTCCTACGAGCAGTACTTC.

The rearrangement joins TRBV25-1 to TRBJ2-7; 8 nucleotides line up with TRBD1. Germline V lookup: CDR1 MGHDK, CDR2 SYGVNS. The junction had 9 bases not matched to a gene; V was cut back by 6 bases and J by 2 bases. The CDR3 has 15 residues. CDR3 protein: CASRDHRGSPYEQYF. In DNA, the CDR3 is TGTGCCAGCAGAGACCACAGGGGGTCCCCCTACGAGCAGTACTTC.

V and J are TRBV29-1 and TRBJ2-7; the D gene is possibly TRBD1 (6 bases). With 6 bases removed from V and 5 bases from J, the gap between germline ends came to 11 bases. Germline V gene sequence: CDR1 SQVTM, CDR2 ANQGSEA. This CDR3 is built from 11 residues. The CDR3 region has the DNA TGCAGCGTGGACAGAAATGACGAGCAGTACTTC. Protein: CSVDRNDEQYF.

The J gene is TRBJ1-5, the V gene TRBV28; TRBD1 might be the D (6 bases). This CDR3 spans 15 amino acids. From germline, CDR1 is MDHEN and CDR2 SYDVKM. The ends were cut back, 3 bases at V and 4 bases at J, with 13 bases in the middle. CDR3 bases: TGTGCCAGCAGTTTGGGGGGGGCTTGGAATCAGCCCCAGCATTTT. It codes for CASSLGGAWNQPQHF. Full variable domain (rest looked up from reference TRBV28 and TRBJ1-5): DVKVTQSSRYLVKRTGEKVFLECVQDMDHENMFWYRQDPGLGLRLIYFSYDVKMKEKGDIPEGYSVSREKKERFSLILESASTNQTSMYLCASSLGGAWNQPQHFGDGTRLSIL.

This chain links TRBV7-8 with TRBJ2-2, with a tentative D call TRBD1 (5 bases). Per the germline V gene, CDR1 is SGHVS and CDR2 is FQNEAQ. The CDR3 length is 15 residues. V was pared by 5 bases and J by 0 bases, with 10 bases between. CDR3 in amino acids: CASSPQGPNTGELFF. Here the CDR3 DNA reads TGTGCCAGCAGCCCCCAGGGTCCGAACACCGGGGAGCTGTTTTTT.

The rearrangement uses TRBV7-7 and TRBJ2-5; the D gene is possibly TRBD1 (6 bases). Germline V lookup: CDR1 SSHAT, CDR2 FNYEAQ (reference sequence). The CDR3 is 13 residues long. Trimming took off 3 bases at V and 5 bases at J, with 10 bases between the two ends. The CDR3 nucleotides are TGTGCCAGCAGCTTGGACAGTAGGGAGACCCAGTACTTC. This encodes CASSLDSRETQYF.

This rearrangement joins TRBV30 to TRBJ2-7; no firm D call. Germline lookup yields CDR1 GTSNPN and CDR2 SVGIG (reference sequence). The CDR3 totals 12 residues. The V and J ends lost 0 bases and 4 bases respectively, with 7 bases between them. CDR3 region: CAWSVTAYEQYF. The CDR3 nucleotides are TGTGCCTGGAGTGTAACAGCTTACGAGCAGTACTTC.

The chain links TRBV10-3 to TRBJ2-1; TRBD2 matches 13 bases. Germline V gene lookup returns CDR1 ENHRY and CDR2 SYGVKD. CDR3 length: 17 residues. V lost 2 bases, J lost 7 bases, and 8 bases stayed unmatched. The CDR3 loop reads CAISEGTSGKVGNEQFF. CDR3 nucleotides: TGTGCCATCAGTGAGGGGACTAGCGGGAAAGTGGGTAATGAGCAGTTCTTC.

V usage is TRBV5-5 and J usage is TRBJ2-1, with a possible D match to TRBD2 (6 bases). CDR1 and CDR2 from the germline V gene are SGHKS and YYEKEE (reference sequence). The CDR3 sequence is 15 residues long. Trimming took off 4 bases at V and 3 bases at J, with 14 bases between the two ends. The CDR3 bases are TGTGCCAGCAGCCTGTTAACGGGACTCTACAATGAGCAGTTCTTC. It specifies CASSLLTGLYNEQFF. Combining the CDR3 with reference TRBV5-5 and TRBJ2-1 gives the whole variable domain DAGVTQSPTHLIKTRGQQVTLRCSPISGHKSVSWYQQVLGQGPQFIFQYYEKEERGRGNFPDRFSARQFPNYSSELNVNALLLGDSALYLCASSLLTGLYNEQFFGPGTRLTVL.

The J gene is TRBJ2-3, the V gene TRBV7-9; 10 positions match TRBD2. V lost 4 bases and J lost 3; bases outside the gene matches: 7. The CDR3 totals 16 residues. From germline, CDR1 is SEHNR and CDR2 FQNEAQ (reference sequence). CDR3 protein: CASSSSAGGLTDTQYF. For the CDR3, the DNA is TGTGCCAGCAGCTCTTCAGCGGGAGGGTTAACAGATACGCAGTATTTT.

The chain joins TRBV6-1 to TRBJ2-5, with a weak D call TRBD1 (5 bases). V dropped 6 bases and J dropped 4 bases, with 12 bases sitting between them. Germline V CDR1 and CDR2: MNHNS, SASEGT. The CDR3 is 13 residues long. The CDR3 bases are TGTGCCAGCAGATCGACAGCCCCAGAGACCCAGTACTTC. Translation: CASRSTAPETQYF.

The gene calls are TRBV6-4 and TRBJ2-3, with 12 bases fitting TRBD2. With 0 bases clipped from V and 6 bases from J, the junction kept 1 base outside the gene matches. Germline V gene sequence: CDR1 MRHNA, CDR2 SNTAGT. This CDR3 spans 15 amino acids. The CDR3 here is CASSDSTSGSDTQYF. As DNA, the CDR3 is TGTGCCAGCAGTGACTCGACTAGCGGGAGCGATACGCAGTATTTT.

This chain joins TRBV29-1 and TRBJ1-5; a weak D match, TRBD1 (6 bases). This CDR3 spans 13 amino acids. With 2 bases removed from V and 4 bases from J, the gap between germline ends came to 9 bases. Germline-derived CDR1 and CDR2 are SQVTM and ANQGSEA. CDR3 region: CSVETTGNQPQHF. Here the CDR3 DNA reads TGCAGCGTTGAAACAACAGGGAATCAGCCCCAGCATTTT. Complete variable domain (other parts from reference TRBV29-1 and TRBJ1-5): SAVISQKPSRDICQRGTSLTIQCQVDSQVTMMFWYRQQPGQSLTLIATANQGSEATYESGFVIDKFPISRPNLTFSTLTVSNMSPEDSSIYLCSVETTGNQPQHFGDGTRLSIL.

The rearrangement uses TRBV19 and TRBJ2-6, with a weak D call TRBD1 (6 bases). The germline V and J ends were trimmed by 3 bases and 2 bases, with 8 bases remaining between them. CDR1 and CDR2 (germline): LNHDA, SQIVND (reference sequence). The CDR3 sequence is 15 residues long. The CDR3 region has the DNA TGTGCCAGTAGTATCCAGGGGCCTGGGGCCAACGTCCTGACTTTC. This sequence encodes CASSIQGPGANVLTF.

The chain is built from TRBV25-1 and TRBJ2-1; a possible D gene is TRBD2 (5 bases). The CDR3 length is 13 residues. Between the trimmed V and J ends, which lost 6 bases and 0 bases, there was a span of 6 bases. Germline CDR1 reads MGHDK; CDR2 reads SYGVNS. CDR3 sequence: CASRAGSYNEQFF. In DNA, the CDR3 is TGTGCCAGCAGGGCGGGCTCCTACAATGAGCAGTTCTTC. The full variable domain, with the rest looked up from reference TRBV25-1 and TRBJ2-1, is EADIYQTPRYLVIGTGKKITLECSQTMGHDKMYWYQQDPGMELHLIHYSYGVNSTEKGDLSSESTVSRIRTEHFPLTLESARPSHTSQYLCASRAGSYNEQFFGPGTRLTVL.

This rearrangement joins TRBV2 to TRBJ2-5; 8 bases map to TRBD2. The CDR3 spans 16 residues. The junction had 7 bases not matched to a gene; V was cut back by 4 bases and J by 0 bases. CDR1 and CDR2 (germline): SNHLY, FYNNEI. CDR3 sequence (DNA): TGTGCCAGCAGTGGCCTAGCGGGCGGGTACCAAGAGACCCAGTACTTC. Protein sequence: CASSGLAGGYQETQYF.

The chain combines TRBV6-5 with TRBJ1-1; TRBD1 aligns across 7 bases. The CDR3 contains 13 residues. Looked up from germline, CDR1 is MNHEY and CDR2 is SVGAGI. V was pared by 10 bases and J by 4 bases, with 9 bases of the junction left unmatched. CDR3 residues: CAITTGVGTEAFF. CDR3 in DNA: TGTGCCATCACTACAGGGGTCGGCACTGAAGCTTTCTTT.

The rearrangement uses TRBV12-5 and TRBJ2-1; tentatively, D is TRBD2 (5 bases). Per germline, CDR1 LGHNT and CDR2 FRNRAP. The CDR3 has 17 amino acids. With 0 bases removed from V and 3 bases from J, the gap between germline ends came to 15 bases. The CDR3 bases are TGTGCTAGTGGTTTGGTAGTCAGCCGGAGGTACTACAATGAGCAGTTCTTC. Translated: CASGLVVSRRYYNEQFF. The full variable domain, in which reference TRBV12-5 and TRBJ2-1 provide the parts outside the CDR3, is DARVTQTPRHKVTEMGQEVTMRCQPILGHNTVFWYRQTMMQGLELLAYFRNRAPLDDSGMPKDRFSAEMPDATLATLKIQPSEPRDSAVYFCASGLVVSRRYYNEQFFGPGTRLTVL.

The chain couples TRBV5-4 to TRBJ1-1; TRBD1 is a possible D gene (6 bases). Trimming left V 7 bases short and J 6 bases short, with 13 bases between. Germline V gene sequence: CDR1 SGHNT, CDR2 YYREEE (reference sequence). The CDR3 runs 12 residues. CDR3 region: CASRQKGAEAFF. CDR3 bases: TGTGCCAGCCGGCAAAAGGGGGCTGAAGCTTTCTTT.

The V gene is TRBV7-2, the J gene TRBJ2-3; unclear D gene. The V gene lost 8 bases and the J gene lost 2 bases, with 17 bases spanning the gap. CDR3 size: 15 residues. Germline CDR1 SGHTA, CDR2 FQGNSA. CDR3 in DNA: TGTGCCAGCTGCCTTGAGGTAGCAGTCACAGATACGCAGTATTTT. Translating gives CASCLEVAVTDTQYF.

Note on this clone: Additional DNA sequences in this sample encode the identical CDR3. Here the CDR3 reads CASSVGERYEQYF. The CDR3, as DNA: TGTGCCAGCAGCGTGGGAGAACGGTACGAGCAGTACTTC. The chain links TRBV9 to TRBJ2-7; possibly TRBD2 for D (5 bases). CDR1 SGDLS and CDR2 YYNGEE come from the germline V gene. The ends were cut back, 2 bases at V and 4 bases at J, with 10 bases in the middle. The CDR3 length is 13 residues.